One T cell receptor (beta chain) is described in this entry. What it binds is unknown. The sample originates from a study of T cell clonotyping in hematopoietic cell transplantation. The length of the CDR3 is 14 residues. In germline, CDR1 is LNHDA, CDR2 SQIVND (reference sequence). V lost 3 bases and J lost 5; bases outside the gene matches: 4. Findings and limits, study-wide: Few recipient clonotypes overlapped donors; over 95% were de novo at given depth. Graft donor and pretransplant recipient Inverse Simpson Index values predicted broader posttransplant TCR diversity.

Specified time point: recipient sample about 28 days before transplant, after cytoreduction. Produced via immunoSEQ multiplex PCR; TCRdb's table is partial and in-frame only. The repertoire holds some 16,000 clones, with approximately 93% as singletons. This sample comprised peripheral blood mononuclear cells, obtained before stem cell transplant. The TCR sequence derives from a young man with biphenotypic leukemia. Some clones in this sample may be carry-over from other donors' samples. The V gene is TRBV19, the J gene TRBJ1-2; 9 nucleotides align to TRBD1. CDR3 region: CASSMAQGAYGYTF. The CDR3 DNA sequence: TGTGCCAGTAGTATGGCACAGGGGGCGTATGGCTACACCTTC.